These T cell receptor beta chains were read from a single sample in a study of T-cell reconstitution after alpha-beta-depleted transplantation in children. TCRdb used MiXCR to reprocess the PCR reads, holding one entry per CDR3 protein. Among around 440,000 distinct CDR3 sequences listed, roughly 10% were seen once. The sequencing used PBMCs, collected before TCRalphabeta/CD19-depleted stem cell transplant. These TCRs come from a child aged 2 to 10 with inherited bone marrow failure, due to receive a stem cell transplant. CDR3s include the opening cysteine and the closing phenylalanine or tryptophan. The D gene is left open where the match is weak. Only part of the rows carry a size: once, few, many, or a class if the clone is expanded.

.,TRBJ2-7,TRBV29-1,many,TGCAGCGTTGAAGTCCCCCTTAGGAGGGCCTACGAGCAGTACTTC,CSVEVPLRRAYEQYF
.,TRBJ2-3,TRBV5-4,.,TGTGCCAGCACCCCTCGGGGTTCGGCAGCAGATACGCAGTATTTT,CASTPRGSAADTQYF
TRBD2,TRBJ2-1,TRBV29-1,few,TGCAGCGTTGAAGATTGGGGACTAGTGAGCCTCTCCTACAATGAGCAGTTCTTC,CSVEDWGLVSLSYNEQFF
TRBD2,TRBJ2-3,TRBV19,few,TGTGCCAGTAGTATGAGCGGGGGTTGGCTAGCGGATCGCACAGATACGCAGTATTTT,CASSMSGGWLADRTDTQYF
.,TRBJ2-3,TRBV7-2,many,TGTGCCAGCAGCTTAGGACACTTCACAGATACGCAGTATTTT,CASSLGHFTDTQYF
TRBD2,TRBJ2-5,TRBV20-1,many,TGCAGTGCTAGAGGGCAACTAGCGGACCAAGAGACCCAGTACTTC,CSARGQLADQETQYF
.,TRBJ1-1,TRBV4-3,many,TGCGCCAGCAGCTCTCAGGCTGGGGACACTGAAGCTTTCTTT,CASSSQAGDTEAFF
.,TRBJ2-1,TRBV12-3/TRBV12-4,many,TGTGCCAGCAGTTTTCGGGGACAGCGGGCCAATGAGCAGTTCTTC,CASSFRGQRANEQFF
.,TRBJ1-6,TRBV4-2,many,TGTGCCAGCAGCCAAGATAATTCACCCCTCCACTTT,CASSQDNSPLHF
TRBD1,TRBJ2-2,TRBV24-1,many,TGTGCCACCAGTGATGGGACAGGGAACCCCGGGGAGCTGTTTTTT,CATSDGTGNPGELFF
.,TRBJ2-1,TRBV19,many,TGTGCCAGTAGTATACTTAGCTCCTACAATGAGCAGTTCTTC,CASSILSSYNEQFF
.,TRBJ1-1,TRBV20-1,few,TGCAGTGCCCCGAGGGTCCTGAACACTGAAGCTTTCTTT,CSAPRVLNTEAFF
TRBD1,TRBJ2-2,TRBV7-9,.,TGTGCCAGCAAGCCCCGATTGGGGACAGTGAACACCGGGGAGCTGTTTTTT,CASKPRLGTVNTGELFF
TRBD1,TRBJ2-7,TRBV3-1,many,TGTGCCAGCAGCCAAGAAGGGACAGGGGGCTCGTACGAGCAGTACTTC,CASSQEGTGGSYEQYF
.,TRBJ1-4,TRBV3-1,few,TGTGCCAGCAGTCCACACGTCGCAACTAATGAAAAACTGTTTTTT,CASSPHVATNEKLFF
.,TRBJ2-5,TRBV5-4,.,TGTGCCAGCAGCTGGGAGTTCCAAGAGACCCAGTACTTC,CASSWEFQETQYF